The 5 T cell receptor beta chains below come from one sample, sequenced in a study of T cell responses to AZD1222 COVID-19 vaccine. Sequencing used immunoSEQ multiplex PCR; TCRdb keeps in-frame clones, though not all of them. The profile shows about 92,000 clones, roughly 88% of them singletons. The specimen comprised peripheral blood, sampled on day 0 of AZD1222 vaccination. Every receptor here comes from an adult in good health.

Turning to this clone: A junction end diverges from the germline sequence, so it may reflect a read error. This CDR3 reads CASNQLGQDNYGYTF. The CDR3 DNA follows: TGTGCCAGCAACCAACTGGGACAGGATAACTATGGCTACACCTTC. The chain joins TRBV4-2 to TRBJ1-2; 8 nucleotides line up with TRBD1. The CDR3 sequence is 15 residues long. Germline-derived CDR1 and CDR2 are LGHNA and YNFKEQ.

This chain joins TRBV6-1 and TRBJ1-4, with no clear D. Deletions cut 2 bases from V and 5 bases from J, with 9 bases between. This CDR3 is 14 amino acids long. Germline CDR1 and CDR2: MNHNS and SASEGT. CDR3 sequence (DNA): TGTGCCAGCAGTGAATCGCGGAAGAATGAAAAACTGTTTTTT. Amino acids: CASSESRKNEKLFF.

This chain uses TRBV6-5 with TRBJ2-7, with D hard to call. The length of the CDR3 is 11 residues. Germline-derived CDR1 and CDR2 are MNHEY and SVGAGI. With 7 bases removed from V and 7 bases from J, the gap between germline ends came to 11 bases. CDR3 residues: CASTFLREQYF. The CDR3 DNA reads TGTGCCAGCACTTTTCTCCGAGAGCAGTACTTC.

This clone was seen just once. The chain employs TRBV10-3 and TRBJ2-7, with 11 bases lining up with TRBD2. Germline V lookup: CDR1 ENHRY, CDR2 SYGVKD. This CDR3 region has 15 residues. V trimming: 2 bases; J trimming: 7 bases; junction bases outside the gene matches: 7. CDR3 sequence reads: CAISETLAGVLEQYF. CDR3 nucleotides: TGTGCCATCAGTGAGACACTAGCGGGGGTCCTGGAGCAGTACTTC.

This sequence joins TRBV2 and TRBJ2-1; D not certain. The CDR3 is 14 residues long. In germline, CDR1 is SNHLY, CDR2 FYNNEI. Trimming pared 7 bases from V and 0 bases from J, leaving 10 bases between. CDR3 in DNA: TGTGCCAGCAATCCCTTTAACTCCTACAATGAGCAGTTCTTC. It translates to CASNPFNSYNEQFF.